This T cell receptor beta chain stems from a study of T cells in Graves' hyperthyroidism and ophthalmopathy. Study information: Peripheral blood was acquired at first diagnosis, ahead of any therapy whatsoever. Notes on the study in general: Most clonotypes that expanded in the thyroid above 0.001 also showed up in blood.

From RNA transcripts, TCR beta CDR3 regions were amplified. TCR CDR3 underwent first-round RT-PCR with the HTBI primer set. A single record per CDR3 protein comes from TCRdb applying MiXCR to the multiplex PCR reads. The sample includes some 570,000 distinct CDR3 sequences, more than 13% of them seen just once. Germline CDR1 reads MNHEY; CDR2 reads SMNVEV (reference sequence). The ends were cut back, 6 bases at V and 0 bases at J, with 15 bases in the middle. The CDR3 has 15 residues. The authors took PBMCs from about 9.5 ml fresh peripheral blood. This clonotype was counted many times. Its cognate antigen is unknown.

This chain uses TRBV27 with TRBJ2-7; the D gene is possibly TRBD1 (6 bases). This TCR came from a woman aged 18 to 35 with Graves' ophthalmopathy. The sequenced sample was blood. CDR3 nucleotide sequence: TGTGCCAGCAGCCGCGGACAGTCCAGCTCCTACGAGCAGTACTTC. Its protein product is CASSRGQSSSYEQYF.